This TCR beta chain was obtained from a study of T-cell memory formation after mild COVID-19. General study results and limits: Among contracting clones, CD4+ were mainly CM/EM and CD8+ enriched in EMRA. The finding that pre-infection memory included some responding clones suggested that cross-reactive memory joined.

CDR1 is DFQATT, CDR2 SNEGSKA, per germline (reference sequence). Trimming took off 3 bases at V and 6 bases at J, with 18 bases between the two ends. There are 15 residues in the CDR3. TCR alpha and TCR beta cDNA libraries with sample barcodes and UMIs came from 5'RACE using constant-segment primers. In TCRdb, the 5' RACE reads were re-called with MiXCR into one record per CDR3 protein. The table records around 300,000 distinct CDR3 sequences, more than 15% of them present only once. There are a few counts of this clonotype. Antigen specificity is unknown. The clonotype comes from a man between 18 and 29 years old who had mild COVID-19 (a few samples of this study predate the infection). Cell type and time point are not known. Specimen: PBMCs or a T cell subset sorted from them (not recorded which). This chain links TRBV20-1 with TRBJ2-1, with a possible D match to TRBD2 (6 bases). The chain's CDR3 is CSASPPGGDSNEQFF. In nucleotides, the CDR3 is TGCAGTGCTAGCCCTCCCGGCGGGGATTCCAATGAGCAGTTCTTC.